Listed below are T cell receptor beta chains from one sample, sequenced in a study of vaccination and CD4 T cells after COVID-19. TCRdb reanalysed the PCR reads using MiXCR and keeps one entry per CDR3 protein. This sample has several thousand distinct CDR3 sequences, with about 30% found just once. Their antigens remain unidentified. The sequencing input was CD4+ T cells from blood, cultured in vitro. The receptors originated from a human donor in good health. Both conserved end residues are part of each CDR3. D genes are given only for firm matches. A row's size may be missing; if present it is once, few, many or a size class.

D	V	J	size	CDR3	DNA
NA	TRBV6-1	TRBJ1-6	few	CASRIRVSGEPLHF	TGTGCCAGCAGAATTAGGGTTTCGGGTGAGCCCCTCCACTTT
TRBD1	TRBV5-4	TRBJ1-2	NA	CASSIRDRGWDGYTF	TGTGCCAGCAGCATCCGGGACAGGGGTTGGGATGGCTACACCTTC
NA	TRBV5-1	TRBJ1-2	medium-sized	CASSLLLNDYGYTF	TGCGCCAGCAGCTTGCTCCTGAACGACTATGGCTACACCTTC
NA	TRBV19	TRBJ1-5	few	CASSLTGRQGQPQHF	TGTGCCAGTAGTCTTACAGGCCGACAAGGGCAGCCCCAGCATTTT
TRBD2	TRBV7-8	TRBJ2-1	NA	CASSLVGASGVYNEQFF	TGTGCCAGCAGCTTAGTAGGAGCTAGCGGGGTTTACAATGAGCAGTTCTTC
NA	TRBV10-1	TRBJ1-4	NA	CASSESSGELFF	TGCGCCAGCAGTGAGTCGAGCGGGGAACTGTTTTTT
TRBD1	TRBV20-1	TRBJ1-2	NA	CSTHHTGGGGYTF	TGCAGTACTCATCATACAGGGGGGGGCGGCTACACCTTC
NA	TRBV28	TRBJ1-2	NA	CASSLGATAFPFGYTF	TGTGCCAGCAGTTTAGGGGCAACAGCTTTCCCCTTTGGCTACACCTTC
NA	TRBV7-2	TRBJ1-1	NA	CASSLAGWSEAFF	TGTGCCAGCAGCTTAGCGGGCTGGTCTGAAGCTTTCTTT
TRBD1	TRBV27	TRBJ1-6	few	CASSFGTVNSPLHF	TGTGCCAGCAGTTTTGGGACAGTGAATTCACCCCTCCACTTT
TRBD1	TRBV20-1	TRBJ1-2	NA	CSAMDRASYGYTF	TGCAGTGCCATGGACAGGGCCTCCTATGGCTACACCTTC